This is a list of T cell receptor beta chains from one sample in a study of cytomegalovirus exposure and HLA in healthy donors. Sequencing used immunoSEQ multiplex PCR; TCRdb keeps in-frame clones, though not all of them. The sample lists more than 100,000 clones; more than 65% were seen once. Sequenced material: PBMCs. The receptor source for this set is a woman aged 18-30 years in good health and CMV-seropositive. The CDR3 runs from the conserved cysteine through the conserved F or W. A row's size may be missing; if present it is once, few, many or a size class.

J gene	clone size	V gene	CDR3 length	CDR3 protein
TRBJ2-7	-	TRBV4-3	14	CASSQRQGGYEQYF
TRBJ1-5	-	TRBV10-3	13	CAISGAGGQPQHF
TRBJ2-7	-	TRBV7-7	13	CASSPGQGGEQYF
TRBJ2-1	-	TRBV27	14	CASSSSRSYNEQFF
TRBJ1-1	-	TRBV7-2	14	CASSLNREITEAFF
-	once	TRBV13	11	CASSLSGTQYF
TRBJ2-6	-	TRBV12-5	19	CASGLVPARAYSGANVLTF
TRBJ2-2	-	TRBV28	13	CASSPTGVGELFF
TRBJ1-1	-	TRBV6-5	14	CASSYSGVDTEAFF
TRBJ1-2	-	TRBV9	13	CASSVDEGYGYTF
TRBJ1-2	-	TRBV5-1	16	CASSTLQGGIPYGYTF
TRBJ2-3	-	TRBV19	11	CASRQGDTQYF
TRBJ2-3	-	TRBV4-3	17	CASSQGERLAGVDTQYF
TRBJ2-2	-	TRBV27	16	CASSLGLDRDTGELFF
TRBJ2-3	-	TRBV13	16	CASSSGRTWGTDTQYF
TRBJ2-7	few	TRBV7-3	13	CASSRDSRGEQYF
TRBJ2-7	-	TRBV5-1	15	CASSFQVPELYEQYF
TRBJ1-2	-	TRBV7-2	13	CASSRGGQTGYTF
TRBJ1-2	-	TRBV18	14	CASSPSGQPHGYTF
TRBJ1-1	-	TRBV5-1	14	CASTLGGLNTEAFF
TRBJ2-7	few	TRBV5-1	13	CASSLGNSYEQYF
TRBJ1-2	-	TRBV5-6	13	CASRSIGSGGYTF
TRBJ1-5	-	TRBV2	16	CASSEAVTWGGQPQHF
TRBJ2-3	-	TRBV5-4	17	CASSPGQGLAGLDTQYF
TRBJ1-2	-	TRBV11-2	11	CASSWRDGYTF
TRBJ1-2	-	TRBV29-1	12	CSVGGLNYGYTF
TRBJ2-7	once	TRBV4-3	17	CASSQDRVGQGAYEQYF
TRBJ2-1	-	TRBV7-2	11	CASSLLEVQFF
TRBJ2-7	-	TRBV5-1	16	CASSVRLAGGNDEQYF
TRBJ1-5	-	TRBV19	15	CASIGGGRGNQPQHF
TRBJ2-7	-	TRBV21-1	14	CANRLAGDSYEQYF
TRBJ2-1	-	TRBV7-9	16	CASSLFGTYSYNEQFF
TRBJ2-5	-	TRBV7-2	15	CASSLSGPREETQYF